Presented here are 30 T cell receptor beta chains from one specimen sequenced in a study of T-cell memory formation after mild COVID-19. TCRdb re-analysed the 5' RACE reads in MiXCR, keeping a single row per CDR3 protein. This table has around 140,000 distinct CDR3 sequences, roughly 21% appearing once. The sample was PBMCs or a T cell subset sorted from them (not recorded which). These receptors originate from an adult woman who had mild COVID-19 (a few samples of this study predate the infection). Cell type and time point are not known.

The chain carries TRBV3-1 and TRBJ2-7; 11 nucleotides line up with TRBD2. The CDR3 runs 15 residues. CDR1 is LGHDT, CDR2 YNNKEL, per germline (reference sequence). V shed 3 bases, J shed 0 bases, and the junction held 1 base outside the gene matches. The CDR3: CASSQTSGASYEQYF. The CDR3 nucleotides are TGTGCCAGCAGCCAGACTAGCGGGGCCTCCTACGAGCAGTACTTC.

The chain combines TRBV12-3 or TRBV12-4 with TRBJ2-2; D gene ambiguous. The V end was cut by 3 bases, the J end by 0 bases, with 8 bases between. This CDR3 has 15 amino acids. The CDR3 sequence: CASSFHNTNTGELFF. The CDR3, as DNA: TGTGCCAGCAGTTTTCACAACACGAACACCGGGGAGCTGTTTTTT.

In its sample, this clonotype was seen a few times. This chain joins TRBV24-1 and TRBJ2-3, with D possibly TRBD2 on 6 matching bases. Germline V gives CDR1 KGHDR, CDR2 SFDVKD. Trimming took 5 bases from V and 2 from J, leaving 16 bases between them. The CDR3 runs to 16 residues. The DNA for the CDR3 is TGTGCCACCAGTGGCAGGGACGGGGGAAACACAGATACGCAGTATTTT. It translates to CATSGRDGGNTDTQYF.

This clonotype was counted at least ten times. The chain is built from TRBV3-1 and TRBJ2-7, with TRBD2 matching over 10 bases. V dropped 4 bases and J dropped 3; count of bases not matched to a gene: 0. Looked up from germline, CDR1 is LGHDT and CDR2 is YNNKEL (reference sequence). The CDR3 consists of 13 residues. CDR3 loop: CASSRTSGYEQYF. CDR3 DNA sequence: TGTGCCAGCAGCCGGACTAGCGGCTACGAGCAGTACTTC.

The V call is TRBV12-5, the J call TRBJ2-7; the D gene is possibly TRBD1 (6 bases). V was shortened by 6 bases and J by 2 bases, with 11 bases between the two germline ends. CDR3 length: 13 amino acids. Germline V gene sequence: CDR1 LGHNT, CDR2 FRNRAP. This CDR3 reads CASGAGATYEQYF. As DNA, the CDR3 is TGTGCTAGTGGCGCAGGGGCCACCTACGAGCAGTACTTC.

V is TRBV5-4 and J is TRBJ1-1, with D possibly being TRBD1 (6 bases). CDR1 is SGHNT, CDR2 YYREEE, per germline (reference sequence). The CDR3 runs to 15 residues. V was pared by 5 bases and J by 5 bases, with 19 bases between. In DNA form, the CDR3 reads TGTGCCAGCAGTTTGATGGGGGGCACGGATACTGAAGCTTTCTTT. It codes for CASSLMGGTDTEAFF.

This clonotype was detected once. The chain couples TRBV4-1 to TRBJ2-1, with 7 bases fitting TRBD1. This CDR3 has 14 amino acids. Trimming took 2 bases from V and 8 from J; bases not matched to a gene: 6. CDR1 is MGHRA, CDR2 YSYEKL, per germline. Here the CDR3 reads CASSQLGQPDEQFF. Written as DNA, the CDR3 is TGCGCCAGCAGCCAACTGGGACAGCCTGATGAGCAGTTCTTC.

This sequence joins TRBV5-4 and TRBJ2-7, with D perhaps TRBD1 (5 bases). V lost 4 bases and J 2 bases, leaving 13 bases between the germline ends. Germline V gene sequence: CDR1 SGHNT, CDR2 YYREEE (reference sequence). The CDR3 loop spans 14 amino acids. The chain's CDR3 is CASSGAASPYEQYF. Written as DNA, the CDR3 is TGTGCCAGCAGCGGGGCGGCGAGCCCCTACGAGCAGTACTTC.

This clonotype was observed a handful of times. The V and J genes are TRBV18 and TRBJ2-5; TRBD2 aligns across 13 bases. Germline V lookup: CDR1 KGHSH, CDR2 LQKENI. V gave up 5 bases and J gave up 13 bases; unmatched junction bases: 10. The CDR3 sequence is 14 residues long. The CDR3 DNA is TGTGCCAGCTCATCCGGACTAGCGGGAGAGCGTTGGTACTTC. Protein: CASSSGLAGERWYF.

The V gene is TRBV5-1, the J gene TRBJ2-2; 12 bases are shared with TRBD1. Germline CDR1 SGHRS, CDR2 YFSETQ. The CDR3 has 17 amino acids. The V gene end was trimmed by 3 bases and the J gene end by 1 base; junction bases not matched to a gene: 4. CDR3 bases: TGCGCCAGCAGCTGGGACAGGGGGCCGGAGAACACCGGGGAGCTGTTTTTT. Translation: CASSWDRGPENTGELFF. Full variable domain (remainder filled in from reference TRBV5-1 and TRBJ2-2): KAGVTQTPRYLIKTRGQQVTLSCSPISGHRSVSWYQQTPGQGLQFLFEYFSETQRNKGNFPGRFSGRQFSNSRSEMNVSTLELGDSALYLCASSWDRGPENTGELFFGEGSRLTVL.

This chain joins TRBV12-3 or TRBV12-4 and TRBJ1-2; D may be TRBD1 (6 bases). CDR3 length: 14 amino acids. V shed 5 bases and J shed 0 bases, with 10 bases lying between them. CDR3 region: CASSPGTTNYGYTF. The CDR3 DNA reads as TGTGCCAGCAGTCCAGGGACAACTAACTATGGCTACACCTTC.

This clonotype turned up a few times. CDR3: CATSLGGGSYEQYF. CDR3 in DNA: TGTGCCACCAGCCTCGGCGGGGGGAGCTACGAGCAGTACTTC. The chain combines TRBV24-1 with TRBJ2-7; 8 bases are a match to TRBD2. The V gene's germline CDR1 is KGHDR and CDR2 SFDVKD. With V trimmed by 7 bases and J by 3 bases, 7 bases remained unmatched. CDR3 length: 14 residues.

This chain links TRBV7-6 with TRBJ2-1; D is unclear. This CDR3 region has 12 residues. In germline, CDR1 is SGHVS, CDR2 FNYEAQ. Trimming took 5 bases from V and 12 from J, leaving 14 bases between them. CDR3 bases: TGTGCCAGCAGCACTACGACACTGAGGCAGTTCTTC. It translates to CASSTTTLRQFF.

The V call is TRBV3-1, the J call TRBJ2-5; 9 nucleotides match TRBD2. V shed 4 bases and J 3 bases; nucleotides not matched to a gene: 12. The CDR3 is made up of 17 amino acids. CDR1 LGHDT and CDR2 YNNKEL come from the germline V gene (reference sequence). CDR3 protein: CASSPIGGGGAEETQYF. Written as DNA, the CDR3 is TGTGCCAGCAGCCCGATTGGCGGCGGGGGGGCAGAAGAGACCCAGTACTTC.

This clonotype was observed a handful of times. The rearrangement joins TRBV29-1 to TRBJ1-2, with a tentative D call TRBD1 (5 bases). V gave up 5 bases and J gave up 6 bases, with 10 bases separating them. The V gene's germline CDR1 is SQVTM and CDR2 ANQGSEA. The CDR3 has 11 residues. The CDR3 is CSVRAGDGYTF. DNA for the CDR3: TGCAGCGTTCGGGCGGGGGATGGCTACACCTTC.

In this sample, this clonotype turned up a few times. The chain joins TRBV6-2 or TRBV6-3 to TRBJ2-3; the match to TRBD2 covers 11 bases. The CDR3 consists of 17 residues. With V trimmed by 2 bases and J by 6 bases, 10 bases remained unmatched. Germline V gene lookup returns CDR1 MNHEY and CDR2 SVGEGT. CDR3 sequence: CASSYTPGLAGMDTQYF. CDR3 nucleotide sequence: TGTGCCAGCAGTTACACTCCTGGACTAGCGGGTATGGATACGCAGTATTTT.

This chain connects TRBV7-2 to TRBJ2-3; D unclear. The CDR3 runs to 13 residues. Germline V gives CDR1 SGHTA, CDR2 FQGNSA. Trimming removed 5 bases at V and 4 bases at J, with 10 bases between. The chain's CDR3 is CASSQPPSDTQYF. The CDR3 DNA is TGTGCCAGCAGCCAACCACCTTCAGATACGCAGTATTTT.

At least ten counts were recorded for this clonotype. The chain couples TRBV7-3 to TRBJ2-1, with 7 bases matching TRBD2. Germline CDR1 and CDR2: SGHTA and FQGTGA. The CDR3 has 14 amino acids. V shed 5 bases and J 5 bases; nucleotides not matched to a gene: 6. The CDR3 DNA sequence: TGTGCCAGCAGCCAAGCGGGGCCCCACAATGAGCAGTTCTTC. It translates to CASSQAGPHNEQFF.

J is TRBJ2-2 and V is TRBV7-2, with 10 bases fitting TRBD2. Germline assignment: CDR1 SGHTA and CDR2 FQGNSA. CDR3 length: 16 residues. Unmatched junction bases numbered 7, after V lost 2 bases and J lost 7 bases. This CDR3 reads CASSLPSGGVHGELFF. The CDR3 region has the DNA TGTGCCAGCAGCTTACCCAGCGGGGGGGTTCACGGGGAGCTGTTTTTT. The variable domain in full, completed from reference TRBV7-2 and TRBJ2-2, reads GAGVSQSPSNKVTEKGKDVELRCDPISGHTALYWYRQSLGQGLEFLIYFQGNSAPDKSGLPSDRFSAERTGGSVSTLTIQRTQQEDSAVYLCASSLPSGGVHGELFFGEGSRLTVL.

This chain links TRBV20-1 with TRBJ2-7; 8 nucleotides line up with TRBD2. The CDR3 runs to 13 residues. Germline CDR1 and CDR2: DFQATT and SNEGSKA (reference sequence). V trimming: 4 bases; J trimming: 3 bases; junction bases outside the gene matches: 5. This chain's CDR3 is CSATPREGYEQYF. Written as DNA, the CDR3 is TGCAGTGCTACTCCCCGGGAGGGCTACGAGCAGTACTTC.

The CDR3 coding sequence is TGTGCCAGCAGCCGCCGATCCGGGACAGGGGGAATCGGGACTCTTTACTTC. Protein sequence: CASSRRSGTGGIGTLYF. The V gene is TRBV12-3 or TRBV12-4, the J gene TRBJ2-5; 11 bases fit TRBD1. The J segment lost 14 bases and the V segment lost 6 bases, leaving 23 bases of the junction unmatched. The CDR3 sequence is 17 residues long.

Only one count was recorded for this clonotype. The J gene is TRBJ1-2, the V gene TRBV27; TRBD1 agrees at 8 bases. Trimming took 2 bases from V and 4 from J; bases not matched to a gene: 0. Germline lookup yields CDR1 MNHEY and CDR2 SMNVEV (reference sequence). The CDR3 loop spans 13 amino acids. CDR3 coding DNA: TGTGCCAGCAGTTTAACAGGGGGCTATGGCTACACCTTC. Encoded protein: CASSLTGGYGYTF.

The chain uses TRBV5-1 and TRBJ2-7; D gene ambiguous. The CDR3 covers 14 residues. Between the trimmed V and J ends, which lost 0 bases and 0 bases, there was a span of 7 bases. Germline assignment: CDR1 SGHRS and CDR2 YFSETQ. CDR3 residues: CASSLEGASYEQYF. The CDR3 DNA sequence: TGCGCCAGCAGCTTGGAAGGAGCCTCCTACGAGCAGTACTTC.

This clonotype was counted between two and nine times. The CDR3 region is CASGLVRGLAFSYEQYF. The CDR3 coding sequence is TGTGCTAGTGGTTTGGTACGGGGCCTAGCGTTCAGCTACGAGCAGTACTTC. The J gene is TRBJ2-7, the V gene TRBV12-5; D might be TRBD2 (6 bases). Germline V lookup: CDR1 LGHNT, CDR2 FRNRAP. V lost 0 bases and J lost 3, with 18 bases in between. This CDR3 has 17 residues.

The sample holds a few counts of this clonotype. The chain's CDR3 is CASTTGGRPYEQYF. DNA of the CDR3: TGTGCCAGCACAACGGGGGGGAGGCCCTACGAGCAGTACTTC. The J gene is TRBJ2-7, the V gene TRBV6-5; the match to TRBD2 covers 8 bases. Germline CDR1 is MNHEY and CDR2 is SVGAGI. Trimming removed 7 bases from V and 2 bases from J; junction bases left unmatched: 7. This CDR3 contains 14 residues.

To note about this clonotype: The germline gene is not matched at one end of the junction; a read error may be the cause. The genes are TRBV24-1 and TRBJ2-1, with 16 nucleotides matching TRBD2. CDR1 is KGHDR, CDR2 SFDVKD, per germline. CDR3 length: 16 residues. The CDR3 DNA reads TGTGCCACCAGTGATTGCTTTGGGACTAGCGGGAGGGAGGAATCCTTC. It yields the protein CATSDCFGTSGREESF.

This clonotype occurred many times. Germline and junction disagree at one end, which may indicate a read error. This chain uses TRBV5-1 with TRBJ2-3; 8 positions agree with TRBD1. The CDR3 consists of 14 residues. Germline V lookup: CDR1 SGHRS, CDR2 YFSETQ. CDR3 bases: TGTGCCAGCTCACCAGGACAGGGTACAGATACGCAGTATTTT. This translates into CASSPGQGTDTQYF.

This clonotype was counted a few times. The V gene is TRBV21-1, the J gene TRBJ2-7. TRBV21-1 is described as a pseudogene. This CDR3 has 15 amino acids. The CDR3 reads CASSPNRPPYYEQYF. CDR3 nucleotide sequence: TGTGCCAGCAGCCCGAACCGACCACCTTACTACGAGCAGTACTTC.

This clonotype was seen a handful of times. This chain uses TRBV11-2 with TRBJ2-3, with 15 bases that match TRBD2. From germline, CDR1 is SGHAT and CDR2 FQNNGV. The length of the CDR3 is 16 residues. V was clipped by 3 bases and J by 3 bases; unmatched bases: 1. DNA for the CDR3: TGTGCCAGCAGCTTTGGGACTAGCGGGAGGACAGATACGCAGTATTTT. Encoded protein: CASSFGTSGRTDTQYF.

The chain is built from TRBV6-5 and TRBJ2-7; 7 bases fit TRBD2. Germline assignment: CDR1 MNHEY and CDR2 SVGAGI. V lost 5 bases, J lost 0 bases, and 1 base stayed unmatched. This CDR3 has 13 residues. CDR3 protein: CASSQRDSYEQYF. The CDR3 DNA is TGTGCCAGCAGTCAGCGGGACTCCTACGAGCAGTACTTC.